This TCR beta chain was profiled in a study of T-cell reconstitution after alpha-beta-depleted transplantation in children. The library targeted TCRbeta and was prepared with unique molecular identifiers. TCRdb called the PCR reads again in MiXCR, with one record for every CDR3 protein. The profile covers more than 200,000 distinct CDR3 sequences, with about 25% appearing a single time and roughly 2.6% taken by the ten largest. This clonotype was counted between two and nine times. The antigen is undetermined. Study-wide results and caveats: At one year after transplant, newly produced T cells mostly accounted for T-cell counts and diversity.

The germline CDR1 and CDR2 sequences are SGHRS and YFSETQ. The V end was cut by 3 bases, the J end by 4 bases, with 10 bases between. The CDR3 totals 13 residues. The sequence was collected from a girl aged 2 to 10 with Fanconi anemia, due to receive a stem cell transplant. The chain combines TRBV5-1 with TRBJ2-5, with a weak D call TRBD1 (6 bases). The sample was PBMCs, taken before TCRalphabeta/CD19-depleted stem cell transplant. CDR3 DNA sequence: TGCGCCAGCAGCTGGGAAGGGGGAGAGACCCAGTACTTC. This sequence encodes CASSWEGGETQYF.